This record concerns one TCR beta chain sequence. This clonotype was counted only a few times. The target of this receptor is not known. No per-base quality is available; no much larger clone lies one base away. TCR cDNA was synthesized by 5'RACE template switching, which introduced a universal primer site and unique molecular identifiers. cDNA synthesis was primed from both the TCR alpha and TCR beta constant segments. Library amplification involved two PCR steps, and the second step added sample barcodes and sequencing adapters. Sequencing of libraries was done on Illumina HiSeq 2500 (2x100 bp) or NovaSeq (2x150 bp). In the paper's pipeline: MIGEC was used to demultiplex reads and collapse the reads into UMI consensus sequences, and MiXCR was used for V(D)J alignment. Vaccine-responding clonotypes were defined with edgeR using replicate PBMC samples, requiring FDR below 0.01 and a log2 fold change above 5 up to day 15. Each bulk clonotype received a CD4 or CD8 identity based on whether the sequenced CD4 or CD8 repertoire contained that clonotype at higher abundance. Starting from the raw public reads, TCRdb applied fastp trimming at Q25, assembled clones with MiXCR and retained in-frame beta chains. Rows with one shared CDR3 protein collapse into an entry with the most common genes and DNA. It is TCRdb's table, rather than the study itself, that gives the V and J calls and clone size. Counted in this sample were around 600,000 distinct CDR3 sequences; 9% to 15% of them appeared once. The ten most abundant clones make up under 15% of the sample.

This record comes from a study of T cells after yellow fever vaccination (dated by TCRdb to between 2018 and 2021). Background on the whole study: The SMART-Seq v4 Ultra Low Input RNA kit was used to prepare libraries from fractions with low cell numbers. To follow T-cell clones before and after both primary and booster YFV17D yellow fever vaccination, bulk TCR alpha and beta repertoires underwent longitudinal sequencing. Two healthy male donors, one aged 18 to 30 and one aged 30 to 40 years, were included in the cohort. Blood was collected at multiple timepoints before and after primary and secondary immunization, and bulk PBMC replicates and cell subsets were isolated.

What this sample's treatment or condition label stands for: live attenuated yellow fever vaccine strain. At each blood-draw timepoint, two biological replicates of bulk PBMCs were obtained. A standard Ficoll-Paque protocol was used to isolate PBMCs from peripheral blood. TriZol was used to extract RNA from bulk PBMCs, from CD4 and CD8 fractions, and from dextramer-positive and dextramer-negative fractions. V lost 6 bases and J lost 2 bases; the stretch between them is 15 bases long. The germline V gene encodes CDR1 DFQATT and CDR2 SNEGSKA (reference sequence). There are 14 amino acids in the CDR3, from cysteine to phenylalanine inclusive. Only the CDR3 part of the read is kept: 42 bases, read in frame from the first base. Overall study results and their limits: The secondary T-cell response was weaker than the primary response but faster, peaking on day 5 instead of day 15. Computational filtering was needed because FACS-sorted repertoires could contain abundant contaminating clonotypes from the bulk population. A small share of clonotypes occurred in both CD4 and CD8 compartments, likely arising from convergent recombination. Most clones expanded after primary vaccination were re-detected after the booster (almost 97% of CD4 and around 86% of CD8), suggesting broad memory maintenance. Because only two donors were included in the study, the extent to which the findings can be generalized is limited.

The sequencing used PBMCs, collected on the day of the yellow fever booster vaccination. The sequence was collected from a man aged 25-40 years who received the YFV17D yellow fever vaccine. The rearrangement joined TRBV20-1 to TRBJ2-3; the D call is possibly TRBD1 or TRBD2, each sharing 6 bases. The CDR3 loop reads CSARGPRITDTQYF. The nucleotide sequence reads TGCAGTGCCCGGGGGCCGCGAATCACAGATACGCAGTATTTT.